Following are 27 T cell receptor beta chains from one sample sequenced in a study of blood T cell repertoires in COVID-19. Sequencing was performed with immunoSEQ multiplex PCR; in TCRdb, only in-frame clones are kept and a portion is missing. Of about 220,000 clones in the sample, 65% to 90% were seen once. The sequencing input was peripheral blood. The receptors were sampled from a woman aged 70 to 79 with acute or convalescent COVID-19.

This clone was observed once. The chain recombines TRBV6-1 with TRBJ1-2; D ambiguous. This CDR3 region has 14 residues. CDR1 is MNHNS and CDR2 is SASEGT in the germline V gene. V was trimmed by 0 bases and J by 2 bases, leaving 7 bases between them. The CDR3, as DNA: TGTGCCAGCAGTGAAGCTCCGTTCAACTATGGCTACACCTTC. Its protein product is CASSEAPFNYGYTF.

The chain carries TRBV30 and TRBJ1-2, with unresolved D. This CDR3 comprises 16 residues. Germline V gene lookup returns CDR1 GTSNPN and CDR2 SVGIG (reference sequence). V dropped 0 bases and J dropped 4 bases, with 18 bases sitting between them. Here the CDR3 DNA reads TGTGCCTGGAGTGTACGGGGTGGTGGTCGTTTCTATGGCTACACCTTC. Translation: CAWSVRGGGRFYGYTF. Based on the CDR3 plus reference TRBV30 and TRBJ1-2, the full variable domain is SQTIHQWPATLVQPVGSPLSLECTVEGTSNPNLYWYRQAAGRGLQLLFYSVGIGQISSEVPQNLSASRPQDRQFILSSKKLLLSDSGFYLCAWSVRGGGRFYGYTFGSGTRLTVV.

V usage is TRBV3-1 (or the pseudogene TRBV3-2) and J usage is TRBJ2-7; 7 bases fit TRBD2. Germline CDR1 LGHDT, CDR2 YNNKEL (reference sequence). The CDR3 has 14 residues. Germline trimming cut 3 bases from V and 4 bases from J; bases unmatched to any gene: 6. The CDR3 DNA reads as TGTGCCAGCAGCCAGCGCGGGGGACTTTACGAGCAGTACTTC. This gives the protein CASSQRGGLYEQYF.

V gene TRBV19 combines with J gene TRBJ2-5; 7 bases match TRBD1. The germline V gene has CDR1 LNHDA and CDR2 SQIVND (reference sequence). V lost 8 bases and J lost 5; bases outside the gene matches: 38. The CDR3 has 23 residues. The CDR3 region is CASSIGFPPDDRAKLYPMETQYF. CDR3 in DNA: TGTGCCAGTTCCATTGGCTTCCCTCCAGACGACAGGGCGAAACTGTACCCTATGGAGACCCAGTACTTC.

The chain uses TRBV3-1 (or the pseudogene TRBV3-2) and TRBJ1-6, with D perhaps matching TRBD1 (5 bases). Germline values: CDR1 LGHDT, CDR2 YNNKEL (reference sequence). The CDR3 runs to 17 residues. V was pared by 4 bases and J by 2 bases, with 15 bases between. The CDR3 bases are TGTGCCAGCAGCCCTAGTTCAGGGTGGCCCTATAATTCACCCCTCCACTTT. It encodes CASSPSSGWPYNSPLHF.

V is TRBV28 and J is TRBJ1-4; a possible D gene is TRBD1 (5 bases). Germline CDR1 reads MDHEN; CDR2 reads SYDVKM. V lost 8 bases and J lost 8, with 21 bases in between. The CDR3 covers 15 residues. CDR3 in amino acids: CASSSSGAGDEKLFF. The DNA of the CDR3 is TGTGCCAGCTCCTCCTCGGGTGCGGGGGACGAAAAACTGTTTTTT.

This clone was counted a single time. The genes are TRBV27 and TRBJ2-7; 8 positions match TRBD1. V was clipped by 2 bases and J by 4 bases; unmatched bases: 4. The CDR3 sequence is 14 residues long. Germline lookup yields CDR1 MNHEY and CDR2 SMNVEV (reference sequence). CDR3: CASSLPDRAYEQYF. For the CDR3, the DNA is TGTGCCAGCAGTTTACCGGACAGGGCTTACGAGCAGTACTTC.

This rearrangement joins TRBV5-6 to TRBJ1-3, with 12 bases that match TRBD1. The V segment lost 2 bases and the J segment 4 bases; nucleotides outside the gene matches: 1. The CDR3 consists of 15 residues. CDR1 and CDR2 from the germline V gene are SGHDT and YYEEEE. CDR3 loop: CASSFGTGGGNTIYF. The DNA for the CDR3 is TGTGCCAGCAGCTTCGGGACAGGGGGCGGAAACACCATATATTTT.

V is TRBV3-1 (or the pseudogene TRBV3-2) and J is TRBJ2-1; D is unresolved. CDR3 length: 12 residues. Germline V lookup: CDR1 LGHDT, CDR2 YNNKEL (reference sequence). The ends were cut back, 4 bases at V and 6 bases at J, with 7 bases in the middle. CDR3 nucleotide sequence: TGTGCCAGCAGCCTTAGCCCCAATGAGCAGTTCTTC. It codes for CASSLSPNEQFF.

J is TRBJ1-6 and V is TRBV30; tentatively, D is TRBD1 (6 bases). V shed 2 bases and J shed 7 bases, with 12 bases lying between them. The CDR3 is 14 residues long. Germline CDR1 and CDR2: GTSNPN and SVGIG (reference sequence). The CDR3 loop is CAWSREGTNSPLHF. CDR3 sequence (DNA): TGTGCCTGGAGTAGAGAGGGGACAAATTCACCCCTCCACTTT.

The chain combines TRBV3-1 (or the pseudogene TRBV3-2) with TRBJ2-3, with 8 bases that match TRBD2. J was trimmed by 0 bases and V by 7 bases; bases with no gene match: 6. This CDR3 has 15 residues. Germline V gives CDR1 LGHDT, CDR2 YNNKEL (reference sequence). The CDR3 sequence is CASTSGGTSTDTQYF. For the CDR3, the DNA is TGTGCCAGCACCAGCGGGGGAACTAGCACAGATACGCAGTATTTT.

The chain carries TRBV5-1 and TRBJ1-1, with unresolved D. Deletions cut 0 bases from V and 7 bases from J, with 13 bases between. The germline V gene has CDR1 SGHRS and CDR2 YFSETQ. The CDR3 is made up of 14 amino acids. For the CDR3, the DNA is TGCGCCAGCAGCTTGGGTTTTGAAGGGAGTGAAGCTTTCTTT. It is translated as CASSLGFEGSEAFF.

V is TRBV4-3 and J is TRBJ1-3; possible D gene TRBD1, 6 bases. Germline CDR1 is LGHNA and CDR2 is YSLEER. V was trimmed by 5 bases and J by 0 bases, leaving 11 bases between them. CDR3 length: 15 residues. The CDR3 region is CASSELTGSGNTIYF. The CDR3 DNA reads TGCGCCAGCAGCGAACTGACAGGCTCTGGAAACACCATATATTTT.

This clone came up once. The V call is TRBV10-1, the J call TRBJ1-3, with 8 bases lining up with TRBD1. Germline loops: CDR1 WNHNN, CDR2 SYGVQD (reference sequence). V lost 5 bases to trimming and J lost 4 bases; unmatched junction nucleotides: 4. CDR3 length equals 14 residues. For the CDR3, the DNA is TGCGCCAGCAGTCTCGGACAGGGAGGAAACACCATATATTTT. Protein sequence: CASSLGQGGNTIYF.

The V and J genes are TRBV5-8 and TRBJ1-2, with 9 bases aligning to TRBD1. Per germline, CDR1 SGHTS and CDR2 YDEGEE. Trimming took 2 bases from V and 6 from J; bases not matched to a gene: 2. This CDR3 is 13 amino acids long. The CDR3 loop is CASSFRTGDGYTF. In nucleotides, the CDR3 is TGTGCCAGCAGCTTTAGGACAGGGGATGGCTACACCTTC.

Here the CDR3 reads CASSQDRGPEAFF. CDR3 in DNA: TGCGCCAGCAGCCAAGATAGGGGGCCTGAAGCTTTCTTT. The chain couples TRBV4-3 to TRBJ1-1; TRBD1 agrees at 7 bases. V was pared by 0 bases and J by 6 bases, with 1 base of the junction left unmatched. CDR3 length: 13 residues. Germline V lookup: CDR1 LGHNA, CDR2 YSLEER.

This chain joins TRBV7-2 and TRBJ2-7, with TRBD2 matching over 11 bases. The V gene end was trimmed by 6 bases and the J gene end by 3 bases; junction bases not matched to a gene: 4. The germline CDR1 and CDR2 sequences are SGHTA and FQGNSA. The CDR3 is 14 residues long. The CDR3 sequence is CASSYGLAGYEQYF. The CDR3 bases are TGTGCCAGCAGTTATGGACTAGCGGGCTACGAGCAGTACTTC.

The rearrangement joins TRBV3-1 (or the pseudogene TRBV3-2) to TRBJ1-3, with a tentative D call TRBD1 (5 bases). This CDR3 has 15 residues. The V gene's germline CDR1 is LGHDT and CDR2 YNNKEL (reference sequence). V gave up 4 bases and J gave up 4 bases, with 14 bases separating them. The CDR3 is CASSLQGASGNTIYF. Here the CDR3 DNA reads TGTGCCAGCAGCCTCCAAGGGGCGTCCGGAAACACCATATATTTT.

This clone has only a few counts. This chain links TRBV5-6 with TRBJ1-2; D unclear. Germline assignment: CDR1 SGHDT and CDR2 YYEEEE. V was clipped by 4 bases and J by 1 base, with 8 bases between them. The CDR3 loop spans 13 amino acids. The CDR3 nucleotides are TGTGCCAGCAGCCCTCAGATTAACTATGGCTACACCTTC. Translated: CASSPQINYGYTF.

The J gene is TRBJ1-1, the V gene TRBV6-5, with 12 bases aligning to TRBD1. Per germline, CDR1 MNHEY and CDR2 SVGAGI. CDR3 length equals 14 residues. Trimming took 6 bases from V and 5 from J; bases not matched to a gene: 4. The CDR3 protein is CASRGQGARTEAFF. The CDR3 DNA is TGTGCCAGCAGGGGACAGGGGGCGAGAACTGAAGCTTTCTTT.

V gene TRBV7-9 combines with J gene TRBJ2-1, with D perhaps matching TRBD1 (6 bases). Germline CDR1 SEHNR, CDR2 FQNEAQ (reference sequence). The CDR3 has 12 amino acids. With 7 bases removed from V and 9 bases from J, the gap between germline ends came to 13 bases. The CDR3 reads CASTLQGSEQFF. CDR3 nucleotides: TGTGCCAGCACTCTACAGGGAAGTGAGCAGTTCTTC.

The gene calls are TRBV28 and TRBJ1-2; D gene uncertain. Per germline, CDR1 MDHEN and CDR2 SYDVKM. CDR3 length: 15 residues. V was cut by 5 bases and J by 4 bases, with 17 bases left in between. The CDR3 region has the DNA TGTGCCAGCAGTCCCGACCCCGGGATTACCTATGGCTACACCTTC. Its translation: CASSPDPGITYGYTF.

This clone was counted a single time. The chain has TRBV30 and TRBJ1-1; 7 bases are a match to TRBD1. Germline values: CDR1 GTSNPN, CDR2 SVGIG (reference sequence). The CDR3 length is 13 residues. Germline trimming cut 3 bases from V and 4 bases from J; bases unmatched to any gene: 5. The CDR3 region has the DNA TGTGCCTGGAGGACAGGGCCGGCCACTGAAGCTTTCTTT. Protein: CAWRTGPATEAFF.

V gene TRBV2 combines with J gene TRBJ2-6; 10 positions agree with TRBD1. The CDR3 is 16 residues long. Trimming at V came to 4 bases and at J to 2 bases, leaving 2 bases not matched to a gene. Germline-derived CDR1 and CDR2 are SNHLY and FYNNEI. CDR3 sequence reads: CASSVDRGAGANVLTF. CDR3 DNA sequence: TGTGCCAGCAGTGTGGACAGGGGGGCTGGGGCCAACGTCCTGACTTTC. The full variable domain, completed using reference TRBV2 and TRBJ2-6, is EPEVTQTPSHQVTQMGQEVILRCVPISNHLYFYWYRQILGQKVEFLVSFYNNEISEKSEIFDDQFSVERPDGSNFTLKIRSTKLEDSAMYFCASSVDRGAGANVLTFGAGSRLTVL.

For the CDR3, the DNA is TGCGCCAGCAGCCAAGCTGGGACAGGGGGAAATGAAAAACTGTTTTTT. Protein sequence: CASSQAGTGGNEKLFF. This chain joins TRBV4-1 and TRBJ1-4, with 11 positions matching TRBD1. The CDR3 spans 16 residues. V was clipped by 1 base and J by 5 bases; unmatched bases: 3. The germline gives CDR1 MGHRA, CDR2 YSYEKL.

This clone showed up just a few times. This rearrangement joins TRBV6-5 to TRBJ2-7; TRBD2 might be the D (5 bases). This CDR3 is built from 12 residues. V lost 9 bases, J lost 1 base, and 10 bases lay in between. Germline V gene data show CDR1 as MNHEY and CDR2 as SVGAGI. For the CDR3, the DNA is TGTGCCAGTAGGGAGTCGTCCTACGAGCAGTACTTC. Protein product: CASRESSYEQYF.

This clone was seen only once. The J gene is TRBJ2-5, the V gene TRBV5-5, with D possibly being TRBD2 (7 bases). Trimming cost V 4 bases and J 5 bases, with 15 bases left between them. This CDR3 spans 14 amino acids. Germline V gene data show CDR1 as SGHKS and CDR2 as YYEKEE (reference sequence). CDR3 DNA: TGTGCCAGCAGCCTCCCCGGGGGGCACGAGACCCAGTACTTC. The encoded protein is CASSLPGGHETQYF.